Reported below is one T cell receptor (beta chain). Antigen: not known. Preparation of the TCRbeta library was carried out with unique molecular identifiers. TCRdb fed the PCR reads into MiXCR, producing one record per CDR3 protein. Here the sample spans around 200,000 distinct CDR3 sequences, roughly 8.3% being singletons. The data are from a study of T-cell reconstitution after alpha-beta-depleted transplantation in children. Germline V CDR1 and CDR2: SGHDT, YYEEEE. This CDR3 has 16 amino acids. V was clipped by 3 bases and J by 7 bases, with 20 bases between them. Whole-study findings and limits: Newly produced T cells mostly provided counts and TCRbeta diversity after one year, as hyperexpanded clones declined.

Sequencing used PBMCs, mostly from graft donor cells, obtained 360 days after TCRalphabeta/CD19-depleted stem cell transplant. This TCR was sampled from a male patient under 10 years old who had a stem cell transplant for acute myeloid leukemia, so the T cells may come from the graft donor. The J gene is TRBJ2-1, the V gene TRBV5-6; D is possibly TRBD1 (6 bases). CDR3: CASSSPGRRTVNEQFF. In nucleotides, the CDR3 is TGTGCCAGCAGCTCACCGGGACGCCGGACAGTGAATGAGCAGTTCTTC.